A single sample gave rise to the 14 T cell receptor beta chains below, sequenced in a study of control samples from healthy donors and cancer patients. This table comes from immunoSEQ multiplex PCR, and its TCRdb copy is limited to in-frame clones, with some not included. The sample carries 75,000 or so clones, roughly nine tenths recorded once. The sequenced sample consisted of PBMCs. These receptors came from a man aged 55 to 70 with colorectal cancer.

The rearrangement links TRBV9 to TRBJ1-4; no definite D call. The V gene lost 4 bases and the J gene lost 0 bases, with 10 bases spanning the gap. CDR3 length: 15 amino acids. Germline lookup yields CDR1 SGDLS and CDR2 YYNGEE. CDR3 amino acids: CASSTRLATNEKLFF. DNA for the CDR3: TGTGCCAGCAGCACCCGACTTGCAACTAATGAAAAACTGTTTTTT.

J is TRBJ2-1 and V is TRBV5-1, with 9 bases identical to TRBD2. The CDR3 is 16 amino acids. V shed 6 bases and J 4 bases; nucleotides not matched to a gene: 11. Germline CDR1 SGHRS, CDR2 YFSETQ. The CDR3 sequence is CASKAAGGPGYNEQFF. The CDR3 DNA reads TGCGCCAGCAAGGCGGCGGGGGGGCCCGGATACAATGAGCAGTTCTTC.

The V call is TRBV30, the J call TRBJ1-1; tentatively, D is TRBD1 (5 bases). Deletions cut 0 bases from V and 6 bases from J, with 11 bases between. The CDR3 loop spans 13 amino acids. CDR1 is GTSNPN, CDR2 SVGIG, per germline (reference sequence). The CDR3 spells CAWSVFTGSEAFF. DNA of the CDR3: TGTGCCTGGAGTGTATTTACAGGTTCTGAAGCTTTCTTT.

CDR3: CSVGTGTGNSPLHF. The CDR3 DNA is TGCAGCGTAGGGACAGGGACGGGTAATTCACCCCTCCACTTT. This chain joins TRBV29-1 and TRBJ1-6, with 9 bases lining up with TRBD1. The trim removed 6 bases at V and 6 bases at J, leaving 6 bases unmatched. Germline V CDR1 and CDR2: SQVTM, ANQGSEA. The CDR3 is 14 residues long.

This clone was detected only once. This chain uses TRBV5-8 with TRBJ2-5; 11 bases fit TRBD1. V was pared by 4 bases and J by 5 bases, with 13 bases of the junction left unmatched. Germline CDR1 is SGHTS and CDR2 is YDEGEE. This CDR3 is 17 amino acids long. DNA for the CDR3: TGTGCCAGCAGCCCAACCCACGGGACAGGGGGATTCGAGACCCAGTACTTC. This translates into CASSPTHGTGGFETQYF.

V is TRBV7-9 and J is TRBJ2-3, with unresolved D. Trimming stripped 5 bases from V and 3 bases from J, with 0 bases between. Germline-derived CDR1 and CDR2 are SEHNR and FQNEAQ (reference sequence). The length of the CDR3 is 10 residues. The CDR3, as DNA: TGTGCCAGCAGCACAGATACGCAGTATTTT. It yields the protein CASSTDTQYF.

The chain has TRBV19 and TRBJ2-7; D is perhaps TRBD2 (5 bases). The germline CDR1 and CDR2 sequences are LNHDA and SQIVND (reference sequence). Trimming pared 5 bases from V and 4 bases from J, leaving 12 bases between. The CDR3 totals 13 residues. The CDR3 region has the DNA TGTGCCAGTAGTCGGGGTCTGAGGTACGAGCAGTACTTC. Translation: CASSRGLRYEQYF.

The table lists this clone with a count of one. The chain carries TRBV19 and TRBJ2-2; 7 nucleotides match TRBD1. With 0 bases clipped from V and 2 bases from J, the junction kept 6 bases outside the gene matches. CDR3 length: 17 amino acids. Germline V gene data show CDR1 as LNHDA and CDR2 as SQIVND (reference sequence). This CDR3 reads CASSIDLTGKNTGELFF. In DNA form, the CDR3 reads TGTGCCAGTAGTATAGATCTGACAGGGAAAAACACCGGGGAGCTGTTTTTT.

This clone showed up just once. V is TRBV30 and J is TRBJ2-1, with unresolved D. Germline CDR1 is GTSNPN and CDR2 is SVGIG (reference sequence). CDR3 length: 10 residues. Trimming shortened V by 2 bases and J by 8 bases, and 4 bases separated the two germline ends. In DNA form, the CDR3 reads TGTGCCTGGAGTTCCTATGAGCAGTTCTTC. Translation: CAWSSYEQFF.

This sequence joins TRBV3-1 (or the pseudogene TRBV3-2) and TRBJ2-7; D may match TRBD1 or TRBD2 (6 bases each). The CDR3 spans 13 residues. Trimming shortened V by 5 bases and J by 5 bases, and 13 bases separated the two germline ends. Germline CDR1 and CDR2: LGHDT and YNNKEL (reference sequence). The CDR3 spells CASSTLRGDEQYF. DNA for the CDR3: TGTGCCAGCAGCACCCTGAGGGGGGACGAGCAGTACTTC.

V usage is TRBV7-2 and J usage is TRBJ1-1, with TRBD1 as a possible D gene (5 bases). The germline V and J ends were trimmed by 2 bases and 4 bases, with 14 bases remaining between them. Germline CDR1 is SGHTA and CDR2 is FQGNSA. This CDR3 comprises 15 residues. CDR3 in DNA: TGTGCCAGCAGCTTAATATCGGGGGGATCCACTGAAGCTTTCTTT. It codes for CASSLISGGSTEAFF. Together with reference TRBV7-2 and TRBJ1-1, the CDR3 gives the full variable domain: GAGVSQSPSNKVTEKGKDVELRCDPISGHTALYWYRQSLGQGLEFLIYFQGNSAPDKSGLPSDRFSAERTGGSVSTLTIQRTQQEDSAVYLCASSLISGGSTEAFFGQGTRLTVV.

The rearrangement links TRBV2 to TRBJ1-6; D ambiguous. With 4 bases removed from V and 5 bases from J, the gap between germline ends came to 9 bases. There are 14 residues in the CDR3. In germline, CDR1 is SNHLY, CDR2 FYNNEI. DNA of the CDR3: TGTGCCAGCAGTGTTTCCCGGAATAATTCACCCCTCCACTTT. Translation gives CASSVSRNNSPLHF. Looking up the rest from reference TRBV2 and TRBJ1-6 gives the full variable domain: EPEVTQTPSHQVTQMGQEVILRCVPISNHLYFYWYRQILGQKVEFLVSFYNNEISEKSEIFDDQFSVERPDGSNFTLKIRSTKLEDSAMYFCASSVSRNNSPLHFGNGTRLTVT.

This chain links TRBV6-5 with TRBJ1-2; perhaps TRBD1 as D (5 bases). Germline assignment: CDR1 MNHEY and CDR2 SVGAGI. V lost 7 bases, J lost 6 bases, and 18 bases lay in between. The CDR3 sequence is 14 residues long. The DNA of the CDR3 is TGTGCCAGCACCACCCCAGGGAGGGGCAATGGCTACACCTTC. Its protein is CASTTPGRGNGYTF.

This clone was counted a few times. The rearrangement links TRBV5-1 to TRBJ2-5; TRBD2 agrees at 9 bases. Trimming removed 0 bases from V and 4 bases from J; junction bases left unmatched: 7. The CDR3 contains 16 residues. Germline V gene sequence: CDR1 SGHRS, CDR2 YFSETQ. The DNA for the CDR3 is TGCGCCAGCAGCTTGGAACAGCGGGGGGTGGTAGAGACCCAGTACTTC. Amino acid sequence: CASSLEQRGVVETQYF.